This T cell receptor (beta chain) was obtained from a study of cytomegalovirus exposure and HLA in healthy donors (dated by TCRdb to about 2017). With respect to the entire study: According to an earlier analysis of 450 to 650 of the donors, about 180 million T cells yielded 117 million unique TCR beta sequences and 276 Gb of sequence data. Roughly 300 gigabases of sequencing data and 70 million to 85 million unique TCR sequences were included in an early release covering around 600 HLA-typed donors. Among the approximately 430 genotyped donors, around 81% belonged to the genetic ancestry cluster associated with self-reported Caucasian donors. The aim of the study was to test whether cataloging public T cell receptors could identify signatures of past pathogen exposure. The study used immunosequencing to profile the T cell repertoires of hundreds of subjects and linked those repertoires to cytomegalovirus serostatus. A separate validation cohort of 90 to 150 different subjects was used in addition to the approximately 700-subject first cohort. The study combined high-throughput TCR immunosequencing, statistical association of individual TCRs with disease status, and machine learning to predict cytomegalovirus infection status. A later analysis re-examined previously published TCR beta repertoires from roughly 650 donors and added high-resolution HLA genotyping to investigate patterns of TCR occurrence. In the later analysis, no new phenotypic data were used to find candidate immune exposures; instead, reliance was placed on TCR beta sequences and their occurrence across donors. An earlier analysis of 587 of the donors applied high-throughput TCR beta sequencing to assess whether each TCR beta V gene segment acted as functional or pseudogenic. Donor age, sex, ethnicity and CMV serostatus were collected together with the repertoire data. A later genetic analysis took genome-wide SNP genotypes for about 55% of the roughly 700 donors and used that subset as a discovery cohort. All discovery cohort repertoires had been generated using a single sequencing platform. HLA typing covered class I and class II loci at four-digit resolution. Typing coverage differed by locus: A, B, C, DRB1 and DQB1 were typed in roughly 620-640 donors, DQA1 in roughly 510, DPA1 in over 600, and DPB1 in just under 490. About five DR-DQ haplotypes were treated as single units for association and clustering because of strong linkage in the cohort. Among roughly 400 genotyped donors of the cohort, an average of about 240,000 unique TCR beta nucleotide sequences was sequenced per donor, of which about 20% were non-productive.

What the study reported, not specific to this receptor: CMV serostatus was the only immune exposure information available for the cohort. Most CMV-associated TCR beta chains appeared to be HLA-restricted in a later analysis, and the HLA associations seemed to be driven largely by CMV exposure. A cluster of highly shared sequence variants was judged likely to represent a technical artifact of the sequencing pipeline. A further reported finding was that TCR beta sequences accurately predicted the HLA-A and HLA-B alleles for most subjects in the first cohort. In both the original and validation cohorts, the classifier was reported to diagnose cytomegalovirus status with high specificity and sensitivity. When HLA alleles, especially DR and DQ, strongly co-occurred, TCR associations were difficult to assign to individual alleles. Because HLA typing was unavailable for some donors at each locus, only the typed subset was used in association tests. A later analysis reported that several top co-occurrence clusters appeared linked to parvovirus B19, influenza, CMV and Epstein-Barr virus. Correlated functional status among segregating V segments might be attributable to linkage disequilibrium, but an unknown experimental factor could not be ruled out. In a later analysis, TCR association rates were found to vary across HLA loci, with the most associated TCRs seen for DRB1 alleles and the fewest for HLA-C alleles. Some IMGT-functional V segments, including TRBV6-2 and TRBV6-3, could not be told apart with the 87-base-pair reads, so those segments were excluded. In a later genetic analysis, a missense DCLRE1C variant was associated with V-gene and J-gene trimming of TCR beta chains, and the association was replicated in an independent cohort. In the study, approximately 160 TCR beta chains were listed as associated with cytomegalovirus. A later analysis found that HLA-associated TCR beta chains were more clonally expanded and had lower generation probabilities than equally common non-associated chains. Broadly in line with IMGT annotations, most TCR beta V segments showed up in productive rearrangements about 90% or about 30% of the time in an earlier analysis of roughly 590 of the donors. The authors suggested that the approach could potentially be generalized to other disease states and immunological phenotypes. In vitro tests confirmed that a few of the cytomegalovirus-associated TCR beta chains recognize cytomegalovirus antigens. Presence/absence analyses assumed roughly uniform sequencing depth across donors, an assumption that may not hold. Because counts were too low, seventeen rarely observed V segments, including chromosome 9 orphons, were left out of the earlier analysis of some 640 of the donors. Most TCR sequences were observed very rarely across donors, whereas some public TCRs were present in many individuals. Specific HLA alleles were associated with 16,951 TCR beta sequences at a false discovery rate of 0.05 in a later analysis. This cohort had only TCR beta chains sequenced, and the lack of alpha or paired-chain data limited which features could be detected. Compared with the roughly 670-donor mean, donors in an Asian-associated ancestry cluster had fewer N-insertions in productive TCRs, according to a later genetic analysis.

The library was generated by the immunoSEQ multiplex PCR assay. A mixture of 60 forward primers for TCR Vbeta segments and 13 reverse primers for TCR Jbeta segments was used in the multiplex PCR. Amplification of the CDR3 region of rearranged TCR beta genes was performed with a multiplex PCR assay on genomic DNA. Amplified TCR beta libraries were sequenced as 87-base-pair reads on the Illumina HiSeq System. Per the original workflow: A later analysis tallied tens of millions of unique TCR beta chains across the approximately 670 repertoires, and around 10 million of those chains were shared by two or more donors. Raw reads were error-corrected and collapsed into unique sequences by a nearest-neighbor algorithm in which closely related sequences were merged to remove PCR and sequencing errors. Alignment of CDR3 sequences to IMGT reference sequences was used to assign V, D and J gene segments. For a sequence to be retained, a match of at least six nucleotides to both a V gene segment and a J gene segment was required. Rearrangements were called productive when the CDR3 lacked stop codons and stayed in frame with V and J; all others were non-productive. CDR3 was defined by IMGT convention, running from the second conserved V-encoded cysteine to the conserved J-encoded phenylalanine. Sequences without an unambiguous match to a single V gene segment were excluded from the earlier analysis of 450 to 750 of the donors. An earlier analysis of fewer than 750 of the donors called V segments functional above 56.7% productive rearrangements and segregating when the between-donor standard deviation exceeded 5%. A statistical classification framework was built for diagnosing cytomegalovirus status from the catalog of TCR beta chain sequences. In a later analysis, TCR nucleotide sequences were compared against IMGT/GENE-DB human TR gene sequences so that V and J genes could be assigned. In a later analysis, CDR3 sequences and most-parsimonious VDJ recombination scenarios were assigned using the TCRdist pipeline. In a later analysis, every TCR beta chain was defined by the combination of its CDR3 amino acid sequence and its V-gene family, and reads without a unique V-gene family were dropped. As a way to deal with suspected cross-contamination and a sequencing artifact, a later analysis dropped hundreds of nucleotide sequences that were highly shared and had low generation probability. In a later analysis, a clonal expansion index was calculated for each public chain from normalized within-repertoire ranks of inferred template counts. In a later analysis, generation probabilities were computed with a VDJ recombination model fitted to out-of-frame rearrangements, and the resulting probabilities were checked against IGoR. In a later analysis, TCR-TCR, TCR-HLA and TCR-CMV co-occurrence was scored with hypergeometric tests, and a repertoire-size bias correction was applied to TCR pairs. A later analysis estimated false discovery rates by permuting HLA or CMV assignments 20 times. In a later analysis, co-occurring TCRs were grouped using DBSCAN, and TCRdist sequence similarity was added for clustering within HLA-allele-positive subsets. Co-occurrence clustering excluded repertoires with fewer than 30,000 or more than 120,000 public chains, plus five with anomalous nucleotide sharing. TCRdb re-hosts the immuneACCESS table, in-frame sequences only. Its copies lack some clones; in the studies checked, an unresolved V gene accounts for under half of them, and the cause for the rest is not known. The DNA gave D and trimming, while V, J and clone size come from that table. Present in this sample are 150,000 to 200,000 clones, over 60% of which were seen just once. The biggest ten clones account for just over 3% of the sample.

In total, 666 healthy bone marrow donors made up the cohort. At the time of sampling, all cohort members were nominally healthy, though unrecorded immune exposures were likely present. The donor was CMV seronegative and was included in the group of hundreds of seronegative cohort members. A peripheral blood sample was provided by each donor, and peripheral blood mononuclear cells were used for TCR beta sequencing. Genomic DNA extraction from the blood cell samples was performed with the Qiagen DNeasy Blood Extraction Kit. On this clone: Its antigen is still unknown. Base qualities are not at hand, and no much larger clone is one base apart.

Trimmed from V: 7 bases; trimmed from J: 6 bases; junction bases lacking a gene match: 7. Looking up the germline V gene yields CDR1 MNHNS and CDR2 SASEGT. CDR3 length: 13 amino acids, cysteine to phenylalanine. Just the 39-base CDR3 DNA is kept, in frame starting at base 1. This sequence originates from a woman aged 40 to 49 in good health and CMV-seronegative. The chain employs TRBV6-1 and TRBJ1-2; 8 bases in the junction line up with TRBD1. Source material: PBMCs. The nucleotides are TGTGCCAGCAATGACAGGGGAGCGGATGGCTACACCTTC. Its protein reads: CASNDRGADGYTF.